This entry describes one TCR beta chain. The data stem from a study of blood T cell repertoires in COVID-19. The overall study: Sources were T cells, B-cell-depleted T cells, or PBMCs; the material itself was cDNA or gDNA.

In the authors' methods: Reference gene primer amplification gave nucleated cell count estimates. Profiled with immunoSEQ multiplex PCR; TCRdb holds only in-frame clones, not every one. V, J and clone size are taken as reported in that table, and D and trimming were inferred from the DNA itself. The table shows under 50,000 clones, with 85% to 95% occurring only once. Enrolment of Seattle patients took place during active infection, and they were followed longitudinally. The CDR3 loop spans 16 amino acids. The germline V and J ends were trimmed by 3 bases and 2 bases, with 15 bases remaining between them. Germline V CDR1 and CDR2: SGHNT, YENEEA.

The TCR originated in a man aged 55-75 years with COVID-19, enrolled during active disease. The sample comprised peripheral blood. This chain joins TRBV11-3 and TRBJ2-3; perhaps TRBD2 as D (6 bases). CDR3 bases: TGTGCCAGCAGCTTGGGGGGTATTCTGTCCACAGATACGCAGTATTTT. It yields the protein CASSLGGILSTDTQYF.